Sequencing of this T cell receptor beta chain was carried out in a study of post-analysis software for immune sequencing data. Study-wide findings and caveats: Patients showed TRBV5-6, TRBV5-1 and TRBV20-1 among about five TRBV segments more frequent than in controls. Strong same-batch co-clustering of samples appeared with F measure clustering. Significantly lower normalized Chao1 diversity was found in patients with multiple sclerosis relative to controls.

Note on this clonotype: What it binds is not known.

Unique molecular identifiers featured in each of the TCR beta cDNA libraries. Input of about 0.85 to 10 million T cells yielded around 500,000 cDNA molecules. From the PCR reads, TCRdb called clonotypes with MiXCR, one entry per CDR3 protein. This sample yields about 820,000 distinct CDR3 sequences, of which about 57% are seen a single time; approximately 4.4% belongs to the top ten. Germline V gene data show CDR1 as MNHEY and CDR2 as SMNVEV (reference sequence). This CDR3 contains 16 residues. Trimming cost V 5 bases and J 9 bases; bases outside gene matches: 14. The sample taken for sequencing was blood. The receptor was isolated from a girl aged 10 to 17 with multiple sclerosis. The chain has TRBV27 and TRBJ2-1; 9 bases align to TRBD2. This chain's CDR3 is CASSPLGQREVREQFF. CDR3 nucleotide sequence: TGTGCCAGCAGTCCCCTCGGTCAGCGGGAGGTCCGTGAGCAGTTCTTC.